The rows below give T cell receptor beta chains drawn from one sample of a study of regulatory T cells in long-lasting Graves disease. TCRdb itself ran the multiplex PCR reads through MiXCR, one entry per CDR3 protein. Of roughly 510,000 distinct CDR3 sequences in the sample, 15% to 20% were seen once. This same sample was also part of a study on T cells in Graves' hyperthyroidism and ophthalmopathy.

The sample consisted of peripheral blood mononuclear cells (PBMCs), taken at new diagnosis, from a patient treated with antithyroid drugs. These receptors came from a man aged 18-30 years with Graves disease. Both conserved end residues are part of each CDR3. D genes are given only for firm matches. Not all rows give a size; the values are once, few, many and, for expanded clones, a class.

V: TRBV3-1
size: -
J: TRBJ1-4
D: -
DNA: TGTGCCAGCAGCCAAGAGAGGGCAGCAACTAATGAAAAACTGTTTTTT
CDR3: CASSQERAATNEKLFF

V: TRBV5-1
size: many
J: TRBJ2-7
D: -
DNA: TGCGCCAGCAGCTCGTCCGGGACGGGAGACTACGAGCAGTACTTC
CDR3: CASSSSGTGDYEQYF

V: TRBV4-1
size: -
J: TRBJ2-7
D: -
DNA: TGCGCCAGCAGCCAAGACAGACTACGTGGCGAGCAGTACTTC
CDR3: CASSQDRLRGEQYF

V: TRBV14
size: few
J: TRBJ1-1
D: -
DNA: TGTGCCAGCAGCCAAGGAGGTTGGACTGAAGCTTTCTTT
CDR3: CASSQGGWTEAFF

V: TRBV29-1
size: -
J: TRBJ1-1
D: -
DNA: TGCAGCGTTGATTCGGATCGGGGCACTGAAGCTTTCTTT
CDR3: CSVDSDRGTEAFF

V: TRBV2
size: many
J: TRBJ2-7
D: TRBD2
DNA: TGTGCCAGCAGTGAAGAGGCTAGCGGGGGAACCGAGCAGTACTTC
CDR3: CASSEEASGGTEQYF

V: TRBV6-1
size: -
J: TRBJ2-5
D: TRBD2
DNA: TGTGCCAGCAAACTAAGGACTAGCGGGAGGGCCGAATCAAGGTACCAAGAGACCCAGTACTTC
CDR3: CASKLRTSGRAESRYQETQYF

V: TRBV6-1
size: few
J: TRBJ2-7
D: TRBD1
DNA: TGTGCCAGCAGTACCCGGACAGGGGCCCACGAGCAGTACTTC
CDR3: CASSTRTGAHEQYF

V: TRBV19
size: -
J: TRBJ2-2
D: TRBD2
DNA: TGTGCCAGTAGTATACCCAGCAGGCGGGGACTAGCGGTAAACACCGGGGAGCTGTTTTTT
CDR3: CASSIPSRRGLAVNTGELFF

V: TRBV27
size: many
J: TRBJ2-7
D: TRBD1
DNA: TGTGCCAGCAGTTTACGTCCCGGGACAGGGCCGGGAGTAGGTCCCTACGAGCAGTACTTC
CDR3: CASSLRPGTGPGVGPYEQYF

V: TRBV7-3
size: many
J: TRBJ2-1
D: -
DNA: TGTGCCAGCAGCACCCGACAGGGAGGGGAGCAGTTCTTC
CDR3: CASSTRQGGEQFF

V: TRBV6-2/TRBV6-3
size: few
J: TRBJ1-6
D: -
DNA: TGTGCCAGCACTGGTGTCTATAATTCACCCCTCCACTTT
CDR3: CASTGVYNSPLHF

V: TRBV7-2
size: -
J: TRBJ2-1
D: -
DNA: TGTGCCAGCAGCCCCGCGAGATACAATGAGCAGTTCTTC
CDR3: CASSPARYNEQFF

V: TRBV30
size: many
J: TRBJ1-2
D: -
DNA: TGTGCCTGGACAGTGTGGGGGCAGCATGGCTACACCTTC
CDR3: CAWTVWGQHGYTF

V: TRBV7-9
size: many
J: TRBJ2-7
D: TRBD2
DNA: TGTGCCAGCAGCGCTAGCGGGAGTAGGAACGAGCAGTACTTC
CDR3: CASSASGSRNEQYF

V: TRBV13
size: many
J: TRBJ2-1
D: -
DNA: TGTGCCAGCAGCCTCCCTGCTGACCCGCGGCAGTTCTTC
CDR3: CASSLPADPRQFF

V: TRBV27
size: many
J: TRBJ1-1
D: -
DNA: TGTGCCAGCAGCGGGTTGGGGGGAACGGCTGAAGCTTTCTTT
CDR3: CASSGLGGTAEAFF

V: TRBV7-2
size: -
J: TRBJ2-7
D: TRBD2
DNA: TGTGCCAGCAGCCCCCTCTTCGTACGGCGGGAGAGATACGAGCAGTACTTC
CDR3: CASSPLFVRRERYEQYF

V: TRBV27
size: few
J: TRBJ2-3
D: TRBD2
DNA: TGTGCCAGCAGTCCTAAGAGAGCGGGAGTGACAGATACGCAGTATTTT
CDR3: CASSPKRAGVTDTQYF

V: TRBV6-2/TRBV6-3
size: many
J: TRBJ2-7
D: TRBD1
DNA: TGTGCCAGCATCAGACAGGGGTCTGCCTACGAGCAGTACTTC
CDR3: CASIRQGSAYEQYF

V: TRBV4-2
size: -
J: TRBJ2-7
D: -
DNA: TGTGCCAGCAGCCAAGATCAGCAGGGGATAGTTTACGAGCAGTACTTC
CDR3: CASSQDQQGIVYEQYF

V: TRBV28
size: few
J: TRBJ1-5
D: -
DNA: TGTGCCAGCGAATATAGTTACAATCAGCCCCAGCATTTT
CDR3: CASEYSYNQPQHF

V: TRBV5-1
size: -
J: TRBJ1-3
D: TRBD1
DNA: TGCGCCAGCAGCCTGACAGGGGTTGGAAACACCATATATTTT
CDR3: CASSLTGVGNTIYF

V: TRBV19
size: few
J: TRBJ2-1
D: -
DNA: TGTGCCAGTAGTATTGCAGGGAACCCTTACAATGAGCAGTTCTTC
CDR3: CASSIAGNPYNEQFF

V: TRBV28
size: many
J: TRBJ2-1
D: -
DNA: TGTGCCAGCACCATCACATGGGGTGAGCAGTTCTTC
CDR3: CASTITWGEQFF

V: TRBV12-5
size: many
J: TRBJ2-3
D: TRBD2
DNA: TGTGCTAGTGGCCCGGGGACTACCGCACAAACAGATACGCAGTATTTT
CDR3: CASGPGTTAQTDTQYF

V: TRBV6-1
size: -
J: TRBJ2-3
D: -
DNA: TGTGCCAGCGTAACTCCGGGAACGGATACGCAGTATTTT
CDR3: CASVTPGTDTQYF

V: TRBV9
size: few
J: TRBJ2-1
D: TRBD2
DNA: TGTGCCAGCAGCGCAAGCGGGAGGTCCTACAATGAGCAGTTCTTC
CDR3: CASSASGRSYNEQFF

V: TRBV4-2
size: few
J: TRBJ2-1
D: -
DNA: TGTGCCAGCAGCCAATGGACGGACAGAAGGGACTACAATGAGCAGTTCTTC
CDR3: CASSQWTDRRDYNEQFF

V: TRBV5-1
size: -
J: TRBJ2-1
D: -
DNA: TGTGCCAGCAGCAAGGGGGCGGGAGTTGGCAATGAGCAGTTCTTC
CDR3: CASSKGAGVGNEQFF

V: TRBV4-1
size: -
J: TRBJ2-1
D: TRBD1
DNA: TGCGCCAGCAGCCACGGTTGGACAGGGTACAATGAGCAGTTCTTC
CDR3: CASSHGWTGYNEQFF

V: TRBV18
size: -
J: TRBJ2-2
D: TRBD2
DNA: TGTGCCAGCTCACTCAGACTAGCGGGAGGGCCGAACACCGGGGAGCTGTTTTTT
CDR3: CASSLRLAGGPNTGELFF

V: TRBV27
size: few
J: TRBJ2-5
D: -
DNA: TGTGCCAGCAGTTTATATGGGGTGACACGGGTCCAAGAGACCCAGTACTTC
CDR3: CASSLYGVTRVQETQYF

V: TRBV20-1
size: many
J: TRBJ2-7
D: TRBD2
DNA: TGCAGTGCGCAGGGACTAGCGGACTCCTACGAGCAGTACTTC
CDR3: CSAQGLADSYEQYF

V: TRBV6-1
size: many
J: TRBJ1-1
D: -
DNA: TGTGCCAGCAGTGGGATCACTGAAGCTTTCTTT
CDR3: CASSGITEAFF